One and the same sample provided the 23 T cell receptor beta chains below, sequenced in a study of T cells after yellow fever vaccination. TCRdb redid the calling of the 5' RACE reads with MiXCR, one entry per CDR3 protein. The sample includes about 350,000 distinct CDR3 sequences, roughly 3.9% of them seen just once. The specimen comprised PBMCs, sampled 5 days after the yellow fever booster vaccination. These receptors came from a man aged 18-30 years who received the YFV17D yellow fever vaccine.

This clonotype has more than one count but fewer than ten. V and J are TRBV2 and TRBJ2-7, with 11 nucleotides matching TRBD2. V gave up 10 bases and J gave up 2 bases; unmatched junction bases: 7. CDR1 is SNHLY, CDR2 FYNNEI, per germline. The CDR3 covers 14 residues. The CDR3 loop is CATEGLAETYEQYV. The CDR3 DNA follows: TGTGCCACCGAGGGACTAGCGGAGACCTACGAGCAGTACGTC.

This clonotype was detected many times. The chain combines TRBV7-2 with TRBJ2-1; 10 nucleotides agree with TRBD2. V lost 5 bases and J lost 6; bases outside the gene matches: 10. Germline CDR1 and CDR2: SGHTA and FQGNSA. The CDR3 consists of 16 residues. The CDR3 spells CASSMPAGLATNEQFF. CDR3 coding DNA: TGTGCCAGCAGCATGCCGGCGGGACTAGCGACCAATGAGCAGTTCTTC.

The chain combines TRBV6-5 with TRBJ1-4; no clear D gene. Germline CDR1 reads MNHEY; CDR2 reads SVGAGI. V gave up 4 bases and J gave up 8 bases, with 11 bases separating them. The CDR3 is 13 amino acids. The chain's CDR3 is CASSLAVWEKLFF. In DNA, the CDR3 is TGTGCCAGCAGTTTGGCAGTCTGGGAAAAACTGTTTTTT.

This clonotype was counted between two and nine times. This sequence joins TRBV2 and TRBJ1-1; D not certain. The V and J ends lost 4 bases and 8 bases respectively, with 11 bases between them. This CDR3 contains 12 residues. Germline assignment: CDR1 SNHLY and CDR2 FYNNEI. DNA for the CDR3: TGTGCCAGCAGTGCCTCCGGCAGAGAAGCTTTCTTT. It codes for CASSASGREAFF.

This clonotype appeared many times. This chain joins TRBV4-3 and TRBJ1-5, with D hard to call. Per the germline V gene, CDR1 is LGHNA and CDR2 is YSLEER. Trimming pared 4 bases from V and 7 bases from J, leaving 17 bases between. The CDR3 is 15 residues long. CDR3 nucleotide sequence: TGCGCCAGCAGCCCAACACTCCCCGGAGGGCAGCCCCAGCATTTT. It codes for CASSPTLPGGQPQHF.

In its sample, this clonotype was seen many times. This chain joins TRBV7-8 and TRBJ2-3; D perhaps matches TRBD2 (6 bases). There are 17 residues in the CDR3. CDR1 SGHVS and CDR2 FQNEAQ come from the germline V gene. The V gene lost 1 base and the J gene lost 0 bases, with 14 bases spanning the gap. Here the CDR3 reads CASSLGRRGRSTDTQYF. The CDR3 coding sequence is TGTGCCAGCAGCTTAGGGAGACGGGGGAGGAGCACAGATACGCAGTATTTT.

The V call is TRBV29-1, the J call TRBJ2-2; 15 bases fit TRBD2. Germline CDR1 SQVTM, CDR2 ANQGSEA. J lost 0 bases, V lost 7 bases, and 6 bases had no gene match. This CDR3 comprises 17 residues. The CDR3: CSGGTSGGHTNTGELFF. Written as DNA, the CDR3 is TGCAGCGGAGGGACTAGCGGGGGGCACACGAACACCGGGGAGCTGTTTTTT.

There are a few counts of this clonotype. The chain carries TRBV4-2 and TRBJ1-2; maybe TRBD1 (6 bases). Germline-derived CDR1 and CDR2 are LGHNA and YNFKEQ. The germline V and J ends were trimmed by 0 bases and 8 bases, with 16 bases remaining between them. There are 15 residues in the CDR3. CDR3 nucleotides: TGTGCCAGCAGCCAAGATCGGGGGGGCCGTCGGGGCTACACCTTC. Its translation: CASSQDRGGRRGYTF.

This clonotype appeared many times. The rearrangement uses TRBV12-3 or TRBV12-4 and TRBJ1-1, with D tentatively TRBD1 (5 bases). CDR3 length equals 14 residues. V lost 6 bases and J 3 bases, leaving 14 bases between the germline ends. The CDR3 reads CASSPGQGHTEAFF. CDR3 nucleotides: TGTGCCAGCAGCCCCGGCCAGGGCCACACTGAAGCTTTCTTT.

A few counts support this clonotype. The chain has TRBV12-3 or TRBV12-4 and TRBJ2-7, with D possibly being TRBD2 (6 bases). CDR3 length: 11 amino acids. V lost 7 bases to trimming and J lost 9 bases, with 13 bases between them. The CDR3 coding sequence is TGTGCCAGCACCGGAGGGGCGGGGCAGTACTTC. Its protein product is CASTGGAGQYF.

This clonotype was recorded a few times. Sequence at one end of the junction differs from germline and may be a read error. The CDR3, as DNA: TGTGCCAGCAGTTACTCAACCGGGGCTAGCGGTCCTAACTTC. Translation: CASSYSTGASGPNF. The rearrangement links TRBV6-2 or TRBV6-3 to TRBJ2-1; 7 nucleotides agree with TRBD2. This CDR3 region has 14 residues. Germline V lookup: CDR1 MNHEY, CDR2 SVGEGT.

This clonotype has only a few counts. The V call is TRBV13, the J call TRBJ2-3; D possibly uses TRBD1 or TRBD2 (7 bases each). The germline V gene has CDR1 PRHDT and CDR2 FYEKMQ (reference sequence). Trimming pared 1 base from V and 2 bases from J, leaving 19 bases between. The CDR3 is made up of 18 amino acids. The CDR3 reads CASSLEGSTGRATDTQYF. Here the CDR3 DNA reads TGTGCCAGCAGCTTAGAGGGCTCGACAGGGAGGGCCACAGATACGCAGTATTTT.

In this sample, this clonotype turned up a few times. The chain has TRBV4-1 and TRBJ2-7; TRBD1 might be the D (7 bases). The CDR3 runs 18 residues. V was trimmed by 1 base and J by 0 bases, leaving 19 bases between them. The germline V gene encodes CDR1 MGHRA and CDR2 YSYEKL. The chain's CDR3 is CASSQGIRGALSSYEQYF. DNA of the CDR3: TGCGCCAGCAGCCAAGGGATCAGGGGGGCCCTGAGCTCCTACGAGCAGTACTTC.

The chain joins TRBV5-1 to TRBJ2-5; TRBD1 agrees at 8 bases. The CDR3 spans 14 residues. V trimming: 0 bases; J trimming: 4 bases; junction bases outside the gene matches: 2. Looked up from germline, CDR1 is SGHRS and CDR2 is YFSETQ. The CDR3 DNA follows: TGCGCCAGCAGCTTGGCTGGACAGGGAGAGACCCAGTACTTC. Translated: CASSLAGQGETQYF.

This clonotype came up a few times. The J gene is TRBJ2-4, the V gene TRBV5-5, with 9 bases aligning to TRBD2. Germline trimming cut 1 base from V and 0 bases from J; bases unmatched to any gene: 11. Germline assignment: CDR1 SGHKS and CDR2 YYEKEE (reference sequence). The CDR3 loop spans 19 amino acids. The CDR3 region is CASSLYSSGGVLAKNIQYF. In DNA form, the CDR3 reads TGTGCCAGCAGCTTGTATAGTAGCGGGGGAGTTCTAGCCAAAAACATTCAGTACTTC.

This clonotype was seen only a few times. The chain joins TRBV19 to TRBJ2-2; 10 bases agree with TRBD2. This CDR3 has 17 amino acids. From germline, CDR1 is LNHDA and CDR2 SQIVND (reference sequence). V dropped 7 bases and J dropped 4; count of bases not matched to a gene: 12. The CDR3 sequence is CASKAVAGGGGTGELFF. The DNA for the CDR3 is TGTGCCAGTAAGGCCGTAGCGGGGGGCGGGGGCACCGGGGAGCTGTTTTTT.

There are a few counts of this clonotype. The V gene is TRBV6-5, the J gene TRBJ2-3; 12 bases are shared with TRBD1. The CDR3 is made up of 15 amino acids. With V trimmed by 5 bases and J by 3 bases, 3 bases remained unmatched. Germline assignment: CDR1 MNHEY and CDR2 SVGAGI. Here the CDR3 reads CASSMGQGATDTQYF. CDR3 coding DNA: TGTGCCAGCAGTATGGGACAGGGGGCGACAGATACGCAGTATTTT.

CDR3 loop: CASRSWWTDDANYGYTF. Here the CDR3 DNA reads TGTGCCAGCAGGAGCTGGTGGACAGATGACGCCAACTATGGCTACACCTTC. The rearrangement uses TRBV6-5 and TRBJ1-2; tentatively, D is TRBD1 (6 bases). The germline V and J ends were trimmed by 6 bases and 2 bases, with 22 bases remaining between them. CDR3 length: 17 residues. Germline lookup yields CDR1 MNHEY and CDR2 SVGAGI.

The rearrangement links TRBV3-1 to TRBJ1-4; the match to TRBD1 covers 11 bases. This CDR3 has 18 residues. Looked up from germline, CDR1 is LGHDT and CDR2 is YNNKEL (reference sequence). The trim removed 1 base at V and 7 bases at J, leaving 11 bases unmatched. Written as DNA, the CDR3 is TGTGCCAGCAGCCAAGGAACCGGGACAGGGGGTGAGAGTGAAAAACTGTTTTTT. Its protein is CASSQGTGTGGESEKLFF.

There are a few counts of this clonotype. V gene TRBV6-1 combines with J gene TRBJ1-2; D remains ambiguous. The V end was cut by 7 bases, the J end by 4 bases, with 25 bases between. CDR1 and CDR2 from the germline V gene are MNHNS and SASEGT. This CDR3 is built from 17 residues. CDR3 DNA: TGTGCCAGCAATTTAAAAACCACGTCCTGGGATGGCTATGGCTACACCTTC. This codes for CASNLKTTSWDGYGYTF.

The rearrangement uses TRBV20-1 and TRBJ2-4, with 11 positions matching TRBD2. Germline values: CDR1 DFQATT, CDR2 SNEGSKA (reference sequence). This CDR3 has 15 residues. The V segment lost 5 bases and the J segment 6 bases; nucleotides outside the gene matches: 9. CDR3 coding DNA: TGCAGTGCTTTCTTCCCCGGGACTAGCGGAAACATTCAGTACTTC. Protein product: CSAFFPGTSGNIQYF.

This clonotype was recorded a few times. The V call is TRBV5-1, the J call TRBJ2-1; no clear D gene. This CDR3 has 16 residues. V lost 4 bases and J lost 0, with 14 bases in between. The V gene's germline CDR1 is SGHRS and CDR2 YFSETQ. CDR3 sequence reads: CASSIMSQSSYNEQFF. The CDR3 region has the DNA TGCGCCAGCAGCATTATGAGCCAAAGCTCCTACAATGAGCAGTTCTTC.

This clonotype was observed a handful of times. The J gene is TRBJ2-7, the V gene TRBV7-9; no reliable D call. This CDR3 has 12 residues. Germline V lookup: CDR1 SEHNR, CDR2 FQNEAQ (reference sequence). V lost 0 bases and J lost 6, with 6 bases in between. CDR3: CASSLAAAEQYF. The CDR3 DNA sequence: TGTGCCAGCAGCTTAGCGGCGGCCGAGCAGTACTTC.